The 5 T cell receptor beta chains given below trace back to one sample, sequenced in a study of cytomegalovirus exposure and HLA in healthy donors. Method: immunoSEQ multiplex PCR; TCRdb's copy keeps in-frame clones and lacks some. Of about 120,000 clones listed, 90% to 97% were seen once; the top ten hold 1.7%. Sequences were obtained from PBMCs. The receptors stem from a man aged 18 to 29 in good health and CMV-seronegative.

V and J are TRBV6-6 and TRBJ1-2; D may be TRBD1 (5 bases). Germline CDR1 and CDR2: MNHNY and SVGAGI (reference sequence). Between the trimmed V and J ends, which lost 5 bases and 6 bases, there was a span of 16 bases. The CDR3 extends over 14 amino acids. The chain's CDR3 is CASSGLQVGDGYTF. Here the CDR3 DNA reads TGTGCCAGCAGTGGACTACAGGTGGGGGATGGCTACACCTTC.

The rearrangement uses TRBV28 and TRBJ1-5; 7 bases line up with TRBD1. The length of the CDR3 is 14 residues. J was trimmed by 4 bases and V by 6 bases; bases with no gene match: 6. CDR1 and CDR2 (germline): MDHEN, SYDVKM. Here the CDR3 DNA reads TGTGCCAGCAGCGGGACAGTTATAAATCAGCCCCAGCATTTT. Protein sequence: CASSGTVINQPQHF.

This chain uses TRBV7-2 with TRBJ2-7, with D possibly being TRBD1 (6 bases). The CDR3 spans 13 residues. Germline values: CDR1 SGHTA, CDR2 FQGNSA. V was trimmed by 5 bases and J by 7 bases, leaving 15 bases between them. The chain's CDR3 is CASSARTDSEQYF. The CDR3 DNA is TGTGCCAGCAGCGCCCGGACAGACAGTGAGCAGTACTTC.

This clone was found once. The chain couples TRBV19 to TRBJ2-1; 7 nucleotides align to TRBD1. Trimming at V came to 5 bases and at J to 1 base, leaving 5 bases not matched to a gene. The CDR3 totals 15 residues. CDR1 and CDR2 from the germline V gene are LNHDA and SQIVND (reference sequence). For the CDR3, the DNA is TGTGCCAGTAGTGACAGGGTTTCGTCCTACAATGAGCAGTTCTTC. As protein: CASSDRVSSYNEQFF.

This sequence joins TRBV4-2 and TRBJ1-2; no clear D. The CDR3 has 13 residues. Germline lookup yields CDR1 LGHNA and CDR2 YNFKEQ. Deletions cut 3 bases from V and 5 bases from J, with 10 bases between. CDR3: CASSQQDRYGYTF. The CDR3 nucleotides are TGTGCCAGCAGCCAGCAGGATCGTTATGGCTACACCTTC.